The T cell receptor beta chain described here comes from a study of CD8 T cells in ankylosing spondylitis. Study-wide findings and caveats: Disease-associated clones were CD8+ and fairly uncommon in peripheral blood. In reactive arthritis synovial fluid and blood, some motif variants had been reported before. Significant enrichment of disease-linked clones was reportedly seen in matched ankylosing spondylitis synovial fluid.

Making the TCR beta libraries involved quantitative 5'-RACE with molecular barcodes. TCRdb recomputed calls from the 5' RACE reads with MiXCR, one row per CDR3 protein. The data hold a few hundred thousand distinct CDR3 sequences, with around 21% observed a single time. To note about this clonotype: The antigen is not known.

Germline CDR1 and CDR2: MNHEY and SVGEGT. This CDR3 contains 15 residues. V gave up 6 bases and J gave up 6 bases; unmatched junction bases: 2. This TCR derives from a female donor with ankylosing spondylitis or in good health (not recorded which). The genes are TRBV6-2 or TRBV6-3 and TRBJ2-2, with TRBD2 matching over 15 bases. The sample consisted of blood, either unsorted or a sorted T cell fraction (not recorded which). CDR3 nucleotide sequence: TGTGCCAGCAGGGGACTAGCGGGAGGATCCGGGGAGCTGTTTTTT. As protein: CASRGLAGGSGELFF.